This T cell receptor (beta chain) was recovered during a study of graft-versus-host responses after intestinal transplantation. Study background: Anti-thymocyte globulin was used for induction in all recipients, who then took tacrolimus and steroids for approximately 3 years. Study observations and caveats: Association was observed between peak circulating GvH clone levels and early post-transplant HvG declines. Detection of GvH clones occurred in recipient marrow, and some had their first appearance in ileum or blood.

As for this clone: Its antigen is as yet unknown.

CDR1 and CDR2 from the germline V gene are SGHAT and FQNNGV. Between the trimmed V and J ends, which lost 0 bases and 3 bases, there was a span of 15 bases. The CDR3 is made up of 18 amino acids. The data were produced by immunoSEQ multiplex PCR, yet TCRdb's version contains in-frame clones alone and is incomplete. The top ten clones hold roughly a fifth of a sample with about 39,000 clones, more than 85% of them seen once. The chain has TRBV11-2 and TRBJ2-6, with D possibly being TRBD1 or TRBD2 (7 bases each). The clonotype originates from a human donor who was the organ donor for an intestinal transplant. Sequenced here: unstimulated CD8+ T cells sorted from spleen or lymph node cells, sampled before transplant. CDR3 bases: TGTGCCAGCAGCTTAGATTTTGCAGGGGGGGATGGGGCCAACGTCCTGACTTTC. This gives the protein CASSLDFAGGDGANVLTF.